This entry lists 8 T cell receptor beta chains sequenced from one sample in a study of T cell repertoires in cytomegalovirus infection. TCRdb used MiXCR to reprocess the reads, holding one entry per CDR3 protein. The data hold about 600,000 distinct CDR3 sequences, with less than 25% observed a single time. Sequencing was done on a sample of CD8+ T cells from PBMCs. All receptors derive from a human donor in good health (CMV status not recorded). Some clones in this sample may be carry-over from other donors' samples.

This clonotype appeared once. The CDR3 DNA reads as TGTGCCAGTAGTATCGGCAGAGTCTACGAGCAGTACTTC. This encodes CASSIGRVYEQYF. V and J are TRBV19 and TRBJ2-7; D is unresolved. Germline V gene sequence: CDR1 LNHDA, CDR2 SQIVND (reference sequence). The V end was cut by 3 bases, the J end by 3 bases, with 9 bases between. The CDR3 is 13 residues long.

The chain's CDR3 is CASTLGVTEAFF. In nucleotides, the CDR3 is TGTGCCAGTACCCTAGGGGTTACTGAAGCTTTCTTT. The chain combines TRBV19 with TRBJ1-1; D might be TRBD1 (5 bases). This CDR3 spans 12 amino acids. The V end was cut by 7 bases, the J end by 5 bases, with 11 bases between. The germline gives CDR1 LNHDA, CDR2 SQIVND (reference sequence).

This clonotype was recorded a few times. J is TRBJ2-2 and V is TRBV28; D is tentatively TRBD1 or TRBD2 (5 bases each). V was cut by 5 bases and J by 7 bases, with 11 bases left in between. The CDR3 has 13 residues. The germline V gene has CDR1 MDHEN and CDR2 SYDVKM. The CDR3 DNA follows: TGTGCCAGCAGTGGGACGATGGTCGGGGAGCTGTTTTTT. Translated: CASSGTMVGELFF.

A remark on this clonotype: One end of the junction varies from germline; a read error may be responsible. The chain has TRBV7-7 and TRBJ2-1, with 12 bases fitting TRBD2. CDR3 length: 16 amino acids. From germline, CDR1 is SSHAT and CDR2 FNYEAQ (reference sequence). The CDR3 nucleotides read TGTGCTAGCAGCTTAGCACTAGCGGGGGGCAATGGTGAGCAGTTCTTC. Protein sequence: CASSLALAGGNGEQFF. Full variable domain (remainder filled in from reference TRBV7-7 and TRBJ2-1): GAGVSQSPRYKVTKRGQDVTLRCDPISSHATLYWYQQALGQGPEFLTYFNYEAQPDKSGLPSDRFSAERPEGSISTLTIQRTEQRDSAMYRCASSLALAGGNGEQFFGPGTRLTVL.

The chain uses TRBV4-2 and TRBJ2-7; the D gene is possibly TRBD2 (6 bases). This CDR3 has 17 residues. From germline, CDR1 is LGHNA and CDR2 YNFKEQ. V gave up 4 bases and J gave up 3 bases, with 22 bases separating them. DNA of the CDR3: TGTGCCAGCAGCCGAGAAGGGACGGGGCAGGGAGGCTACGAGCAGTACTTC. Its protein product is CASSREGTGQGGYEQYF.

This clonotype was counted between two and nine times. The V call is TRBV10-3, the J call TRBJ2-1; D unresolved. Trimming shortened V by 3 bases and J by 7 bases, and 10 bases separated the two germline ends. The CDR3 runs to 13 residues. CDR1 is ENHRY and CDR2 is SYGVKD in the germline V gene. The CDR3 DNA reads TGTGCCATCAGTGATGGTCAGCCTAATGAGCAGTTCTTC. The encoded protein is CAISDGQPNEQFF.

This clonotype was seen a handful of times. This chain uses TRBV5-4 with TRBJ2-1; D is possibly TRBD1 (5 bases). Germline values: CDR1 SGHNT, CDR2 YYREEE (reference sequence). The CDR3 consists of 15 residues. V was clipped by 0 bases and J by 4 bases, with 11 bases between them. As DNA, the CDR3 is TGTGCCAGCAGCTTGGGACAGACCAATTACAATGAGCAGTTCTTC. Its protein is CASSLGQTNYNEQFF.

The V gene is TRBV20-1, the J gene TRBJ1-1; weak D call: TRBD1 (6 bases). Trimming stripped 2 bases from V and 3 bases from J, with 16 bases between. The germline gives CDR1 DFQATT, CDR2 SNEGSKA (reference sequence). The CDR3 totals 15 residues. The CDR3 nucleotides read TGCAGTGCTAGAACTACTGGGGGGCAGGACACTGAAGCTTTCTTT. Its protein is CSARTTGGQDTEAFF.